The entry below gives a single T cell receptor beta chain sequence along with its context. No cognate antigen has been identified for it. No clone much larger than this one lies a single base away; base qualities are absent. This specimen comes from a study of early T cells in non-severe SARS-CoV-2 infection (dated by TCRdb to the early 2020s). About the investigation overall: Because TCR sequencing was done on bulk RNA from unsorted whole blood, the alpha and beta chains could not be paired. Paper-wide results and their limitations: Matching against VDJdb was skewed toward anti-spike CD8 responses, likely underestimated virus-specific expansions, and missed private and CD4 specificities.

In the germline V gene, CDR1 corresponds to SGDLS and CDR2 to YYNGEE. The CDR3 spans 16 residues, from the cysteine through the phenylalanine. The CDR3 DNA has 48 bases and is translated from base 1. Cut back by 7 bases and 0 bases, the V and J ends lie 18 bases apart. Set within a cohort of healthcare workers in London, UK, this nested case-control study involved weekly PCR testing of nasopharyngeal swabs along with blood sampling. Healthcare workers were recruited during the week of the UK lockdown, between 23 and 31 March 2020, and followed weekly for up to 16 weeks. Library preparation used 5' RACE. The sequencer was a NextSeq 500. In the TCR library protocol, unique molecular identifiers were attached to individual cDNA molecules to correct for PCR bias and sequencing error. Both TCR alpha and beta chains were sequenced, and tight co-correlation was observed between alpha and beta sequence abundances in each sample. The authors' pipeline ran thus. Decombinator V4 was used to annotate TCR sequences for V gene, J gene and CDR3. Expanded TCRs were defined as changing significantly between any two time points under a Poisson model with p below 0.0001. TCR abundances were normalised to the total number of TCRs sequenced in each sample and reported as counts per million. TRAV1-2 paired with TRAJ12, TRAJ20 or TRAJ33 defined MAIT TCRs, while TRAV10 paired with TRAJ18 defined iNKT TCRs. VDJdb, accessed 1 November 2021, was searched for CMV, EBV and SARS-CoV-2 annotated TCRs, with TCRs annotated for multiple antigens excluded. Using fastp at Q25 and MiXCR, TCRdb reprocessed the public reads and kept productive beta chains. Here each entry gathers all rows of one CDR3 protein and keeps the most common genes and DNA. V and J calls and clone size were set by TCRdb, not the authors. For this sample there are approximately 60,000 distinct CDR3 sequences; roughly 12% appear just once. The ten largest clones add up to around 3% of the sample.

This clonotype was obtained from an adult who was a healthcare worker with PCR-confirmed SARS-CoV-2 infection or an uninfected control (not recorded which). The sample consisted of whole blood. This sequence uses TRBV9 and TRBJ2-3; a tentative D call is TRBD2 (6 bases match). The CDR3: CASSELAAASTDTQYF. The DNA sequence reads TGTGCCAGCTCAGAACTAGCTGCCGCTAGCACAGATACGCAGTATTTT.